What follows are 19 T cell receptor beta chains derived from one specimen sequenced in a study of T cell responses to AZD1222 COVID-19 vaccine. This table comes from immunoSEQ multiplex PCR, and its TCRdb copy is limited to in-frame clones, with some not included. The table lists around 100,000 clones, more than 85% of them singletons. The specimen comprised peripheral blood, sampled on day 0 of AZD1222 vaccination. The receptor source for this set is an adult in good health.

This clone has more than one count but fewer than ten. V usage is TRBV2 and J usage is TRBJ2-5; unclear D gene. The V and J ends lost 6 bases and 7 bases respectively, with 9 bases between them. The germline CDR1 and CDR2 sequences are SNHLY and FYNNEI. The CDR3 is 11 residues long. In DNA, the CDR3 is TGTGCCAGCAGCGACGGAAGGACCCAGTACTTC. Translation gives CASSDGRTQYF. The full variable domain, with the rest looked up from reference TRBV2 and TRBJ2-5, is EPEVTQTPSHQVTQMGQEVILRCVPISNHLYFYWYRQILGQKVEFLVSFYNNEISEKSEIFDDQFSVERPDGSNFTLKIRSTKLEDSAMYFCASSDGRTQYFGPGTRLLVL.

The rearrangement joins TRBV30 to TRBJ2-7, with 9 bases identical to TRBD2. With V trimmed by 2 bases and J by 5 bases, 7 bases remained unmatched. The CDR3 is 14 amino acids. The germline V gene has CDR1 GTSNPN and CDR2 SVGIG (reference sequence). The CDR3 sequence is CAWSWAGGPHEQYF. As DNA, the CDR3 is TGTGCCTGGAGTTGGGCGGGAGGGCCCCACGAGCAGTACTTC.

The chain links TRBV4-2 to TRBJ2-7; D ambiguous. The CDR3 extends over 14 amino acids. Germline CDR1 and CDR2: LGHNA and YNFKEQ. The V end lost 4 bases, the J end lost 6 bases, and 16 bases lay between the germline ends. The CDR3 loop reads CASSPRSSIGEQYF. The CDR3 DNA reads TGTGCCAGCAGCCCCCGGTCATCGATAGGCGAGCAGTACTTC.

This clone was detected only a few times. This rearrangement joins TRBV7-9 to TRBJ2-5; 8 nucleotides line up with TRBD1. CDR1 is SEHNR, CDR2 FQNEAQ, per germline (reference sequence). The CDR3 runs 13 residues. Germline trimming cut 2 bases from V and 5 bases from J; bases unmatched to any gene: 1. CDR3 residues: CASSLQGAETQYF. The CDR3 nucleotides are TGTGCCAGCAGCTTACAGGGGGCTGAGACCCAGTACTTC.

The J gene is TRBJ1-5, the V gene TRBV2; 7 bases are shared with TRBD1. The V and J ends lost 3 bases and 6 bases, in that order; junction bases with no gene match: 8. The CDR3 is made up of 15 amino acids. Germline CDR1 and CDR2: SNHLY and FYNNEI. CDR3 DNA: TGTGCCAGCAGTGAGCACAGACAGGGAGGTCAGCCCCAGCATTTT. Translated: CASSEHRQGGQPQHF.

This chain links TRBV4-3 with TRBJ1-3; a weak D match, TRBD1 (6 bases). V was pared by 4 bases and J by 0 bases, with 16 bases between. This CDR3 comprises 17 residues. Germline V lookup: CDR1 LGHNA, CDR2 YSLEER. The CDR3 DNA is TGCGCCAGCAGCCCTACCGGAGGCAGGGGCTCTGGAAACACCATATATTTT. The encoded protein is CASSPTGGRGSGNTIYF.

The gene calls are TRBV5-1 and TRBJ1-1; D not certain. Germline V CDR1 and CDR2: SGHRS, YFSETQ. The V gene lost 4 bases and the J gene lost 5 bases, with 12 bases spanning the gap. CDR3 size: 13 residues. CDR3 nucleotide sequence: TGCGCCAGCAGCGCCCCTGGCCGAACTGAAGCTTTCTTT. It yields the protein CASSAPGRTEAFF.

This chain uses TRBV7-6 with TRBJ2-7, with TRBD1 as a possible D gene (6 bases). The CDR3 totals 15 residues. CDR1 and CDR2 from the germline V gene are SGHVS and FNYEAQ. V lost 4 bases, J lost 1 base, and 14 bases lay in between. CDR3 sequence reads: CASSYSGEGSYEQYF. The CDR3 coding sequence is TGTGCCAGCAGCTACTCAGGGGAAGGATCCTACGAGCAGTACTTC.

The chain has TRBV3-1 (or the pseudogene TRBV3-2) and TRBJ2-3, with 8 bases identical to TRBD2. The CDR3 covers 16 residues. The ends lost 4 bases at V and 2 bases at J; junction bases unmatched: 8. Per the germline V gene, CDR1 is LGHDT and CDR2 is YNNKEL (reference sequence). The CDR3 here is CASSLEAGGNTDTQYF. The DNA for the CDR3 is TGTGCCAGCAGCCTAGAGGCGGGGGGCAACACAGATACGCAGTATTTT.

The chain links TRBV19 to TRBJ1-3; maybe TRBD1 (6 bases). This CDR3 contains 15 residues. Germline loops: CDR1 LNHDA, CDR2 SQIVND (reference sequence). Deletions cut 4 bases from V and 0 bases from J, with 10 bases between. The CDR3 spells CASSTDRSSGNTIYF. CDR3 sequence (DNA): TGTGCCAGTAGTACCGACAGGAGCTCTGGAAACACCATATATTTT.

The CDR3 coding sequence is TGTGCCAGCAGCTCCCAGGGCAGGTCCAATCAGCCCCAGCATTTT. Translated, it gives CASSSQGRSNQPQHF. The gene calls are TRBV7-2 and TRBJ1-5, with D possibly matching TRBD1 (5 bases). CDR3 length: 15 amino acids. Trimming took off 4 bases at V and 3 bases at J, with 13 bases between the two ends. The germline gives CDR1 SGHTA, CDR2 FQGNSA. Combining the CDR3 with reference TRBV7-2 and TRBJ1-5 gives the whole variable domain GAGVSQSPSNKVTEKGKDVELRCDPISGHTALYWYRQSLGQGLEFLIYFQGNSAPDKSGLPSDRFSAERTGGSVSTLTIQRTQQEDSAVYLCASSSQGRSNQPQHFGDGTRLSIL.

The chain combines TRBV2 with TRBJ1-4; D uncertain. The CDR3 runs 13 residues. Germline loops: CDR1 SNHLY, CDR2 FYNNEI. Deletions cut 11 bases from V and 0 bases from J, with 10 bases between. CDR3 amino acids: CAGQSATNEKLFF. CDR3 in DNA: TGTGCCGGCCAGAGTGCAACTAATGAAAAACTGTTTTTT.

V usage is TRBV3-1 (or the pseudogene TRBV3-2) and J usage is TRBJ2-5; 7 nucleotides match TRBD2. The CDR3 has 15 amino acids. Germline CDR1 is LGHDT and CDR2 is YNNKEL (reference sequence). Trimming cost V 0 bases and J 7 bases; bases outside gene matches: 8. Written as DNA, the CDR3 is TGTGCCAGCAGCCAAGAAGGGCTAGCGGTGGGGACCCAGTACTTC. This gives the protein CASSQEGLAVGTQYF.

The gene calls are TRBV7-8 and TRBJ1-4; D gene uncertain. Germline CDR1 SGHVS, CDR2 FQNEAQ. The CDR3 length is 11 residues. Trimming shortened V by 5 bases and J by 4 bases, and 2 bases separated the two germline ends. Written as DNA, the CDR3 is TGTGCCAGCAGCCGTAATGAAAAACTGTTTTTT. Translated, it gives CASSRNEKLFF.

The chain employs TRBV24-1 and TRBJ2-3, with D possibly TRBD1 on 6 matching bases. The V and J ends lost 2 bases and 1 base respectively, with 6 bases between them. The CDR3 length is 14 residues. In germline, CDR1 is KGHDR, CDR2 SFDVKD. The CDR3 sequence: CATSDSGGTDTQYF. The CDR3 nucleotides read TGTGCCACCAGTGATTCAGGGGGCACAGATACGCAGTATTTT.

The J gene is TRBJ2-2, the V gene TRBV10-3, with TRBD1 matching over 9 bases. The V segment lost 7 bases and the J segment 5 bases; nucleotides outside the gene matches: 5. Germline values: CDR1 ENHRY, CDR2 SYGVKD. This CDR3 is 14 amino acids long. CDR3 residues: CAIKRQGETGELFF. The CDR3 DNA sequence: TGTGCCATCAAAAGACAGGGGGAAACCGGGGAGCTGTTTTTT.

This clone was detected once. The chain is built from TRBV14 and TRBJ1-6, with TRBD1 matching 10 bases. Germline V gene sequence: CDR1 SGHDN, CDR2 FVKESK. Unmatched junction bases numbered 5, after V lost 0 bases and J lost 9 bases. This CDR3 has 16 amino acids. The CDR3 sequence: CASSQDEGTGASPLHF. The CDR3 coding sequence is TGTGCCAGCAGCCAAGATGAAGGGACAGGGGCTTCACCCCTCCACTTT.

V and J are TRBV21-1 and TRBJ2-5; the table's TRBD1 call for D was not verified on the DNA. TRBV21-1 is an annotated pseudogene. The CDR3 runs 15 residues. CDR3 nucleotides: TGTGCCAGCCCGGTAGGCAGGGGGCTTGTCGAGACCCAGTACTTC. This codes for CASPVGRGLVETQYF.

The J gene is TRBJ2-7, the V gene TRBV13; 7 positions match TRBD1. Germline V gives CDR1 PRHDT, CDR2 FYEKMQ (reference sequence). Trimming cost V 6 bases and J 7 bases; bases outside gene matches: 9. The CDR3 has 13 amino acids. Here the CDR3 reads CASSVNAGGEQYF. Here the CDR3 DNA reads TGTGCCAGCAGTGTTAACGCAGGGGGTGAGCAGTACTTC.